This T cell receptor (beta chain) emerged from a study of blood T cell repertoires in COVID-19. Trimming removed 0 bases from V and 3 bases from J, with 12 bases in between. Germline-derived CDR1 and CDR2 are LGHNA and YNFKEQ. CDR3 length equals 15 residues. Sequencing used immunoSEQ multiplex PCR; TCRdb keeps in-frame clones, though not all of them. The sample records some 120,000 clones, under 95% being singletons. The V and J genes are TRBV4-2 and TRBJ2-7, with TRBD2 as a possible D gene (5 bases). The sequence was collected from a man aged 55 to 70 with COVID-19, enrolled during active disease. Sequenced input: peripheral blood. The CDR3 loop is CASSQDSSGDYEQYF. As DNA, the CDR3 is TGTGCCAGCAGCCAAGATTCCAGCGGAGACTACGAGCAGTACTTC.